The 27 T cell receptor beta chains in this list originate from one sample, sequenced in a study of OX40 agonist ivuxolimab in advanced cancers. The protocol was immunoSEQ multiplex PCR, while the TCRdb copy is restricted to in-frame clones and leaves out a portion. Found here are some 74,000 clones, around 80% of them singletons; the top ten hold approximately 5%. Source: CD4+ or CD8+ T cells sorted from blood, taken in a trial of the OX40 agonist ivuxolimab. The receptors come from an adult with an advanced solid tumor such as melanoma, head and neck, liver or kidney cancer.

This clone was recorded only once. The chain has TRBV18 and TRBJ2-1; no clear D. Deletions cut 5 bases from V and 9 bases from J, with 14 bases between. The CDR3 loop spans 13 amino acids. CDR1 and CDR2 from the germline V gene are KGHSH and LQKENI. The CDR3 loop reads CASSSPTRAEQFF. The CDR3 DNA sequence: TGTGCCAGCTCATCGCCGACCCGGGCTGAGCAGTTCTTC.

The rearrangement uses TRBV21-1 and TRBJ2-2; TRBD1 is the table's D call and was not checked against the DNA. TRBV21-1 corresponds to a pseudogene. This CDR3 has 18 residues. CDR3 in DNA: TGTGCCAGCACCCCAATAGCGACAGGCGCCCTGTCCACCGGGGAGCTGTTTTTT. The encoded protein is CASTPIATGALSTGELFF.

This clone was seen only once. CDR3 sequence: CASSPTQGQGKRETQYF. The CDR3 nucleotides are TGTGCCAGCAGCCCCACTCAGGGACAGGGGAAGAGAGAGACCCAGTACTTC. The V gene is TRBV28, the J gene TRBJ2-5; the match to TRBD1 covers 10 bases. Germline lookup yields CDR1 MDHEN and CDR2 SYDVKM. This CDR3 contains 17 residues. V shed 6 bases, J shed 4 bases, and the junction held 14 bases outside the gene matches.

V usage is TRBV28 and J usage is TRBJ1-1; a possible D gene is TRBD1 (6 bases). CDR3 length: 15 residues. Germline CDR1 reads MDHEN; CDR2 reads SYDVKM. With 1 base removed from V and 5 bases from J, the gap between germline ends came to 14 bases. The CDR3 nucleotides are TGTGCCAGCAGTTTATTAGCCAGGGGTGGAACTGAAGCTTTCTTT. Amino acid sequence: CASSLLARGGTEAFF.

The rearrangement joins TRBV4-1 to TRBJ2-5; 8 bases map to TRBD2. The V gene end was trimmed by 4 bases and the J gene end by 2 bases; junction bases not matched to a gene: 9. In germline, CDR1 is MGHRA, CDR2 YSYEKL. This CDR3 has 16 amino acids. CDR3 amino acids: CASSRFASGYQETQYF. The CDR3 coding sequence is TGCGCCAGCAGCCGTTTCGCTAGCGGGTATCAAGAGACCCAGTACTTC.

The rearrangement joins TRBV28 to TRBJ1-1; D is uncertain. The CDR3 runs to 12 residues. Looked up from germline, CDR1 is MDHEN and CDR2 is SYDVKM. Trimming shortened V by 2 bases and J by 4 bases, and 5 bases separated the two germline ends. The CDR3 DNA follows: TGTGCCAGCAGTTTAGGGTCCACTGAAGCTTTCTTT. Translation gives CASSLGSTEAFF.

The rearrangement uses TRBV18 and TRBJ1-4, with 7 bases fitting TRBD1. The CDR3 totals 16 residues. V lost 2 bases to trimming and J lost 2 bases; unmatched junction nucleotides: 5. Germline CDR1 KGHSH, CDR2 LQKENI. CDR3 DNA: TGTGCCAGCTCACCAAACAACAGGGGCACTAATGAAAAACTGTTTTTT. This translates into CASSPNNRGTNEKLFF.

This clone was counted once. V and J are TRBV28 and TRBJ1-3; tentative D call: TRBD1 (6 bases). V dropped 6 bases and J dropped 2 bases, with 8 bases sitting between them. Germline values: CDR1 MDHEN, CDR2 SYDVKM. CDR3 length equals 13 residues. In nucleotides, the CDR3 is TGTGCCAGCAGCAGGGGCCCTGGAAACACCATATATTTT. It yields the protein CASSRGPGNTIYF.

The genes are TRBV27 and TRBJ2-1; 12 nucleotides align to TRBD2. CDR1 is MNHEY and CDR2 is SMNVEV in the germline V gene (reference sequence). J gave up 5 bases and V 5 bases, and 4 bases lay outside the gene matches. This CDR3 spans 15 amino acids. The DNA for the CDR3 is TGTGCCAGCAGTCGGCGACTAGCGGGGGACAATGAGCAGTTCTTC. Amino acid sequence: CASSRRLAGDNEQFF.

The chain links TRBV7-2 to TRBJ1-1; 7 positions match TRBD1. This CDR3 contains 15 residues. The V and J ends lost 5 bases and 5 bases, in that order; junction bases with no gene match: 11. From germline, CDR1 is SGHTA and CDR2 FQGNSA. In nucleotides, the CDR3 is TGTGCCAGCAGCCAACCTACAGGGGTGGTTACTGAAGCTTTCTTT. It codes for CASSQPTGVVTEAFF.

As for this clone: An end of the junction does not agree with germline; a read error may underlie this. CDR3 protein: CASSRLGGSEAFF. The DNA of the CDR3 is TGTGCCAGCAGCCGTCTTGGGGGGTCTGAGGCTTTCTTT. The chain links TRBV7-9 to TRBJ1-1; possible D gene TRBD1, 5 bases. Looked up from germline, CDR1 is SEHNR and CDR2 is FQNEAQ (reference sequence). The CDR3 loop spans 13 amino acids.

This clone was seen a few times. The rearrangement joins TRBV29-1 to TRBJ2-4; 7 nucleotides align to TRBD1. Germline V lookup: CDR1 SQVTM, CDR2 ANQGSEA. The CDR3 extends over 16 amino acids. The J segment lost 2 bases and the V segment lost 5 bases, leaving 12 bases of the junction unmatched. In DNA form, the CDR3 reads TGCAGCGTTTTGATTAGAGGGGGCTTTTCCAAAAACATTCAGTACTTC. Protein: CSVLIRGGFSKNIQYF.

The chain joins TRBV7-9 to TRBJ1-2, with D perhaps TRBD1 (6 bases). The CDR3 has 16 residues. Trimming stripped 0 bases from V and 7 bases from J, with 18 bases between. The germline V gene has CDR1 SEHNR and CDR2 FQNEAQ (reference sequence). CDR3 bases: TGTGCCAGCAGCTTAGCGGGTGGACAGACTGCGAGTGGCTACACCTTC. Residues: CASSLAGGQTASGYTF.

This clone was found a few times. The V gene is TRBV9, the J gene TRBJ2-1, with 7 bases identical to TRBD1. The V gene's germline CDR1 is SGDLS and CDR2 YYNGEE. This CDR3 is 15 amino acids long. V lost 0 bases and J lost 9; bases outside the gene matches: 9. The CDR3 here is CASSVEGQWAVEQFF. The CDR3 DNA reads TGTGCCAGCAGCGTAGAGGGACAGTGGGCGGTTGAGCAGTTCTTC.

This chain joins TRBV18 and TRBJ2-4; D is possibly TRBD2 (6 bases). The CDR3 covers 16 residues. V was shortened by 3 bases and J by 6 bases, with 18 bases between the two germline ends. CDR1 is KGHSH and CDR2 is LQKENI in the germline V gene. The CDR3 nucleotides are TGTGCCAGCTCACCCACCTCCGGGGGAACGGGAAACATTCAGTACTTC. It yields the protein CASSPTSGGTGNIQYF.

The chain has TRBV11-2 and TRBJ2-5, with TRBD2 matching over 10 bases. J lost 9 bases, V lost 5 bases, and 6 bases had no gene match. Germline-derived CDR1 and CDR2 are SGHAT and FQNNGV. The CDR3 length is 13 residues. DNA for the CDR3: TGTGCCAGCAGCCTTGAGCGGGGGGGGGCCCAGTACTTC. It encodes CASSLERGGAQYF.

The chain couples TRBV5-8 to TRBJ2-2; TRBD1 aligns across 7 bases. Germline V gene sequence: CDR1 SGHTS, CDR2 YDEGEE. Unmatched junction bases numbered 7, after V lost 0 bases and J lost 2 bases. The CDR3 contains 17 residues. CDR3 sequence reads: CASSLGTGTDNTGELFF. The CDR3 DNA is TGTGCCAGCAGCTTGGGGACCGGGACAGACAACACCGGGGAGCTGTTTTTT.

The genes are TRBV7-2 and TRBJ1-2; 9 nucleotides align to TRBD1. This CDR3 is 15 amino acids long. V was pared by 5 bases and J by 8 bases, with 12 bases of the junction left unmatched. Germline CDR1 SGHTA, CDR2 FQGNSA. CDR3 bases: TGTGCCAGCAGCCCCAGGGGGGGACAGGGTTACGGCTACACCTTC. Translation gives CASSPRGGQGYGYTF.

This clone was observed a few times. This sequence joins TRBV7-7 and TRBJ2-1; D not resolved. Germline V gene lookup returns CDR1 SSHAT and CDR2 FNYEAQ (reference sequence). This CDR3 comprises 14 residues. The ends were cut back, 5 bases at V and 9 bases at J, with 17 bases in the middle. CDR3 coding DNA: TGTGCCAGCAGCCTTGGTGTCTACACCACTGAGCAGTTCTTC. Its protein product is CASSLGVYTTEQFF. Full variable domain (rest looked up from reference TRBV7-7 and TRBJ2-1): GAGVSQSPRYKVTKRGQDVTLRCDPISSHATLYWYQQALGQGPEFLTYFNYEAQPDKSGLPSDRFSAERPEGSISTLTIQRTEQRDSAMYRCASSLGVYTTEQFFGPGTRLTVL.

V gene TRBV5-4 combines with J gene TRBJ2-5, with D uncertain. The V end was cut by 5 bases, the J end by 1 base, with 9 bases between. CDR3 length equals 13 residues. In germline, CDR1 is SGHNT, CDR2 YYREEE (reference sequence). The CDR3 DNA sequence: TGTGCCAGCAGTACGCCGCTCCAAGAGACCCAGTACTTC. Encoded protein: CASSTPLQETQYF.

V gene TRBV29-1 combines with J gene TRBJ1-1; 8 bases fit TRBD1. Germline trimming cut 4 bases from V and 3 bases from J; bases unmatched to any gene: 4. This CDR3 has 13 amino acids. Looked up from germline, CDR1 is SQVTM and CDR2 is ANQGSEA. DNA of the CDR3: TGCAGCGTTGCCCAGGGGGCGGACACTGAAGCTTTCTTT. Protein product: CSVAQGADTEAFF. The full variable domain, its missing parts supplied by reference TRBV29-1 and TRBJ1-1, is SAVISQKPSRDICQRGTSLTIQCQVDSQVTMMFWYRQQPGQSLTLIATANQGSEATYESGFVIDKFPISRPNLTFSTLTVSNMSPEDSSIYLCSVAQGADTEAFFGQGTRLTVV.

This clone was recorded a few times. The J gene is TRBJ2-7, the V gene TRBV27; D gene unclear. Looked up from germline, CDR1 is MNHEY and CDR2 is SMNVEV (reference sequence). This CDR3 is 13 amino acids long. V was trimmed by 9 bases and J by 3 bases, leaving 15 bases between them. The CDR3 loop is CASMPGRGYEQYF. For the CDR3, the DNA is TGTGCCAGTATGCCGGGTAGAGGCTACGAGCAGTACTTC.

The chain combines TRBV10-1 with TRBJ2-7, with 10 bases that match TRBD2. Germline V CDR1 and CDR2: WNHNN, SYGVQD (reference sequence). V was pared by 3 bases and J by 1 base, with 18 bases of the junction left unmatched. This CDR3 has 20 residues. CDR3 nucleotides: TGCGCCAGCAGTGAACCCAAAGACAGGGCGCTACTAGCGGGGTCCTACGAGCAGTACTTC. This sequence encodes CASSEPKDRALLAGSYEQYF.

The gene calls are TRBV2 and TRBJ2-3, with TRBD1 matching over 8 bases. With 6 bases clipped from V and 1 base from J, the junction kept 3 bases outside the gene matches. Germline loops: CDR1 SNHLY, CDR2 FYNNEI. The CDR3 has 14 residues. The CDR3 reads CASSRGRGTDTQYF. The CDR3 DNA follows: TGTGCCAGCAGCAGGGGGCGCGGCACAGATACGCAGTATTTT.

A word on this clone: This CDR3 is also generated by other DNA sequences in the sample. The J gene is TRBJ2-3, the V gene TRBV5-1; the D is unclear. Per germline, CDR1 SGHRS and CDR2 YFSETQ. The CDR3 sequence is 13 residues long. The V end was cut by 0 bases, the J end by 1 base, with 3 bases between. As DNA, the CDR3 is TGCGCCAGCAGCTTGGAGGGCACAGATACGCAGTATTTT. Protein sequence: CASSLEGTDTQYF.

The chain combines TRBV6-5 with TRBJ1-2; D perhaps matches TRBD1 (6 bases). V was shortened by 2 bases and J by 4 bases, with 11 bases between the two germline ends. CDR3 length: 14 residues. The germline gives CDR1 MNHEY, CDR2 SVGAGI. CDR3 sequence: CASSYARTVYGYTF. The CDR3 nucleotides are TGTGCCAGCAGTTACGCCCGGACAGTCTATGGCTACACCTTC.

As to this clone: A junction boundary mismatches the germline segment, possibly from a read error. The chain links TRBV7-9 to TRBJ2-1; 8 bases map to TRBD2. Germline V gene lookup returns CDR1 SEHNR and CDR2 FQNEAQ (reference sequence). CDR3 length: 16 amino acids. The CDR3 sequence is CAGSPEAGGAYNEQFF. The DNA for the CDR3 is TGTGCCGGCAGCCCCGAGGCGGGGGGCGCCTACAATGAGCAGTTCTTC.